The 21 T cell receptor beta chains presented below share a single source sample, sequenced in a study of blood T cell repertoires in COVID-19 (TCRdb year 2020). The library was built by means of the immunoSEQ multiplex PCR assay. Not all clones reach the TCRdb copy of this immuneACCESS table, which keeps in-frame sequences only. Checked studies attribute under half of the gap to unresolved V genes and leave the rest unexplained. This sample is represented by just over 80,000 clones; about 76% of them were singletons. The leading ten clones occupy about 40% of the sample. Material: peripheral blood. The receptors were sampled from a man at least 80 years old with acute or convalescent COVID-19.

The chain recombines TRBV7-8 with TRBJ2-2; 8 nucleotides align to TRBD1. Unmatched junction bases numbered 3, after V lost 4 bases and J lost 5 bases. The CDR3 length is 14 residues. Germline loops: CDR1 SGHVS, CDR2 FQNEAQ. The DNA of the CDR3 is TGTGCCAGCAGCTGGACAGGGCTAACCGGGGAGCTGTTTTTT. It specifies CASSWTGLTGELFF.

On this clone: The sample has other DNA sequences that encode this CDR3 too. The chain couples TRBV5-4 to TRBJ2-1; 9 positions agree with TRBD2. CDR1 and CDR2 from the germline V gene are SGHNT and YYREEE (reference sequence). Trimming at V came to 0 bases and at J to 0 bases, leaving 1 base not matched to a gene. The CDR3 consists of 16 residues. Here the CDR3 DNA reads TGTGCCAGCAGCTTGGGACTAGCGGCCTCCTACAATGAGCAGTTCTTC. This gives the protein CASSLGLAASYNEQFF.

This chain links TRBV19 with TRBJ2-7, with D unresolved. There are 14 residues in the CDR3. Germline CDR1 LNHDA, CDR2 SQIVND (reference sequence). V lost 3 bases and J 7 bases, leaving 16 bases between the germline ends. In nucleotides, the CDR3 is TGTGCCAGTAGTATCACTTTGATAATGAGGGAGCAGTACTTC. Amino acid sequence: CASSITLIMREQYF.

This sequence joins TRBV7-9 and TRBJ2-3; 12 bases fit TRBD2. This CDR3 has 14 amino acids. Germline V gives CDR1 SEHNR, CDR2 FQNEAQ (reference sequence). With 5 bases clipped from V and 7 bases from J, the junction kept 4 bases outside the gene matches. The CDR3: CASSLGTSGHTQYF. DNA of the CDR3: TGTGCCAGCAGCCTGGGGACTAGCGGGCATACGCAGTATTTT.

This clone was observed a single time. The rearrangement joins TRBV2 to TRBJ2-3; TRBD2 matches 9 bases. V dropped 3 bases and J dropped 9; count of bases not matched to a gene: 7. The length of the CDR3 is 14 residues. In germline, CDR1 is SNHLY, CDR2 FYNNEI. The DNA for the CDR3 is TGTGCCAGCAGTGATAAAGCGGGAGGCGGGACGCAGTATTTT. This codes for CASSDKAGGGTQYF.

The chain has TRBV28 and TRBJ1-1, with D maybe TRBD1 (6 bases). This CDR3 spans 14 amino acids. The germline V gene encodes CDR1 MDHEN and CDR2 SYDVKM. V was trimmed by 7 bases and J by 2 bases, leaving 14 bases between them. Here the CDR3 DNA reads TGTGCCAGCACTCGACAGGCGACCAACACTGAAGCTTTCTTT. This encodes CASTRQATNTEAFF.

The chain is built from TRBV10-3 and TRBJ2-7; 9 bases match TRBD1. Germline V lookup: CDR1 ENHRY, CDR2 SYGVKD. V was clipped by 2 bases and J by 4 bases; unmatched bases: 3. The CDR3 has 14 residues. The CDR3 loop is CAISETGGLYEQYF. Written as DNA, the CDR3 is TGTGCCATCAGTGAGACAGGGGGCCTTTACGAGCAGTACTTC.

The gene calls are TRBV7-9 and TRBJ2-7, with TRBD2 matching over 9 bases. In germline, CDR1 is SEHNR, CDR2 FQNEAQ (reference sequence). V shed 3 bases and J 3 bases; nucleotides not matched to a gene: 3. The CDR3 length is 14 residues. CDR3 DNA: TGTGCCAGCAGCTTTAGCGGGAGTGTCTACGAGCAGTACTTC. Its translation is CASSFSGSVYEQYF.

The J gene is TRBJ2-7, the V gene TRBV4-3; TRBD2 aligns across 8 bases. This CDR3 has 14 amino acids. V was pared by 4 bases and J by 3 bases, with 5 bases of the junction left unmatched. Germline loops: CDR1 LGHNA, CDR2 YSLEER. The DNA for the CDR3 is TGCGCCAGCAGCCTAGAGCGGGAGCGCTACGAGCAGTACTTC. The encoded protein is CASSLERERYEQYF.

The CDR3 nucleotides are TGTGCCAGCAGCTCCAATGGGGGGGATCAAGAGACCCAGTACTTC. This codes for CASSSNGGDQETQYF. V gene TRBV7-3 combines with J gene TRBJ2-5, with 7 bases that match TRBD2. The CDR3 totals 15 residues. Trimming removed 4 bases from V and 2 bases from J; junction bases left unmatched: 7. CDR1 SGHTA and CDR2 FQGTGA come from the germline V gene.

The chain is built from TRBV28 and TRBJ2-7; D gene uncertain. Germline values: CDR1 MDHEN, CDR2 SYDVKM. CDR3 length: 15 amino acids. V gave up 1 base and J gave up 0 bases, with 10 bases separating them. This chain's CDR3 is CASSLFPTASYEQYF. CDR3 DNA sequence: TGTGCCAGCAGTTTATTCCCCACAGCCTCCTACGAGCAGTACTTC.

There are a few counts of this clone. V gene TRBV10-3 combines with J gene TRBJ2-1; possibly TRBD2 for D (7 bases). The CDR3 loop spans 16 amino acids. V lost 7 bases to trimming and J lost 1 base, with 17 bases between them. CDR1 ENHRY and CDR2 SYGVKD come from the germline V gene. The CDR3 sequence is CAIKGGLAGSYNEQFF. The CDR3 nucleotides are TGTGCCATCAAGGGGGGTTTAGCGGGTTCCTACAATGAGCAGTTCTTC.

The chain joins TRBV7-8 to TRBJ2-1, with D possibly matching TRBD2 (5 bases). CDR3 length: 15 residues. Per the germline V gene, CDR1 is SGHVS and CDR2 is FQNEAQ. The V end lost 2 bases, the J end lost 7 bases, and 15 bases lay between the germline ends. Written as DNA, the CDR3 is TGTGCCAGCAGCTTATTAGGACTGTTTAGTAATGAGCAGTTCTTC. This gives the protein CASSLLGLFSNEQFF.

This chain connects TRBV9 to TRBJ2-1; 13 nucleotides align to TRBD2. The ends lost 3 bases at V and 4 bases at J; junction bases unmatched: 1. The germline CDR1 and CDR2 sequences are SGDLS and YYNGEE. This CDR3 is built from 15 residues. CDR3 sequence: CASSGLAGGYNEQFF. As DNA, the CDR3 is TGTGCCAGCAGCGGACTAGCGGGAGGATACAATGAGCAGTTCTTC.

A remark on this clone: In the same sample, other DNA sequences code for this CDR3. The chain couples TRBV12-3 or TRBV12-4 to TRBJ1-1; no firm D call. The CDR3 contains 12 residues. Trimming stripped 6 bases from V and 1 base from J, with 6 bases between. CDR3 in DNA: TGTGCCAGCAGCCCCAGGAACACTGAAGCTTTCTTT. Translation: CASSPRNTEAFF.

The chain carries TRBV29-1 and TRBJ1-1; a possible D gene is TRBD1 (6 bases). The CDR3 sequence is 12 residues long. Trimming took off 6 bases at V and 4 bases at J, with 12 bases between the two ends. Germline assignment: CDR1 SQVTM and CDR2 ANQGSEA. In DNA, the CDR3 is TGCAGCGTGAAAAGGGGGTTCACTGAAGCTTTCTTT. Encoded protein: CSVKRGFTEAFF.

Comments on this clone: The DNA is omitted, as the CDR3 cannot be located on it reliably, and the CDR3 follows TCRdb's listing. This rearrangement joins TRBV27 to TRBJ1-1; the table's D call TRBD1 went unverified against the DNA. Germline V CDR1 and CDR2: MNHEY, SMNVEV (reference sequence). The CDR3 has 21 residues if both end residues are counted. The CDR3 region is CASSLGTEAFFGQGTRLVAFF.

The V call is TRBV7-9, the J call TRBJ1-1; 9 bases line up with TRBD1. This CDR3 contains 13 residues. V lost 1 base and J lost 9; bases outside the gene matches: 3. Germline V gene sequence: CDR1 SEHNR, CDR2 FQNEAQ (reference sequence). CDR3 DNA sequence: TGTGCCAGCAGCTTAGAACAGGGGGCGAAAGCTTTCTTT. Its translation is CASSLEQGAKAFF.

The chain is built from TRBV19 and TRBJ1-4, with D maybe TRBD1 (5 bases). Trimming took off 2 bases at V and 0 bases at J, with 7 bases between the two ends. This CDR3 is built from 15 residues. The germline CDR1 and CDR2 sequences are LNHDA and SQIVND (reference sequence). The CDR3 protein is CASSIQGSTNEKLFF. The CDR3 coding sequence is TGTGCCAGTAGTATACAGGGTTCAACTAATGAAAAACTGTTTTTT.

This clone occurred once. CDR3 sequence (DNA): TGTGCCAGCAGTCAGATAGGGAGGGGGGACTATGGCTACACCTTC. This gives the protein CASSQIGRGDYGYTF. The rearrangement joins TRBV28 to TRBJ1-2; TRBD1 might be the D (6 bases). The CDR3 extends over 15 amino acids. Trimming took off 5 bases at V and 3 bases at J, with 16 bases between the two ends. The germline CDR1 and CDR2 sequences are MDHEN and SYDVKM.

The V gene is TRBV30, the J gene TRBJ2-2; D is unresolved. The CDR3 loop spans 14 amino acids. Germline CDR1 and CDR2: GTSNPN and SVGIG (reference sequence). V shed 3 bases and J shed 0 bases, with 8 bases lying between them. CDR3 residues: CAWSFIPNTGELFF. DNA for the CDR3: TGTGCCTGGAGCTTTATCCCGAACACCGGGGAGCTGTTTTTT.